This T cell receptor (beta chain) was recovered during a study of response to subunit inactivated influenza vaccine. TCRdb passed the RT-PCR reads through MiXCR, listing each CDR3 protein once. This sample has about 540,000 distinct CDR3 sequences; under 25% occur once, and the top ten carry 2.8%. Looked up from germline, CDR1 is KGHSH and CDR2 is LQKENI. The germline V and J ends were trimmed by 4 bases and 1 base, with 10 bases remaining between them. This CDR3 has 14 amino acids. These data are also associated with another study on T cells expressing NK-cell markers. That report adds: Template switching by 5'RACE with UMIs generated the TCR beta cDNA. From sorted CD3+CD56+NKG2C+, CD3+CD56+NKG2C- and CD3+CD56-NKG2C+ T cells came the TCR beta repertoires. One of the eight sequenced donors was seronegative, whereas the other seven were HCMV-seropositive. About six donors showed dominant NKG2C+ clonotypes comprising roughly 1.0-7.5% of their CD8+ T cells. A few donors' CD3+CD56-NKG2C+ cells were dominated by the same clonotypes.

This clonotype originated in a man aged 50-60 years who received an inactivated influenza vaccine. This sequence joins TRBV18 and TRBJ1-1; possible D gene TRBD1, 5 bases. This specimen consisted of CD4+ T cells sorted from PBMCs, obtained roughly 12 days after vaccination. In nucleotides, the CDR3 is TGTGCCAGCTCACTACAGGAGCAGAACACTGAAGCTTTCTTT. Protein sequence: CASSLQEQNTEAFF.